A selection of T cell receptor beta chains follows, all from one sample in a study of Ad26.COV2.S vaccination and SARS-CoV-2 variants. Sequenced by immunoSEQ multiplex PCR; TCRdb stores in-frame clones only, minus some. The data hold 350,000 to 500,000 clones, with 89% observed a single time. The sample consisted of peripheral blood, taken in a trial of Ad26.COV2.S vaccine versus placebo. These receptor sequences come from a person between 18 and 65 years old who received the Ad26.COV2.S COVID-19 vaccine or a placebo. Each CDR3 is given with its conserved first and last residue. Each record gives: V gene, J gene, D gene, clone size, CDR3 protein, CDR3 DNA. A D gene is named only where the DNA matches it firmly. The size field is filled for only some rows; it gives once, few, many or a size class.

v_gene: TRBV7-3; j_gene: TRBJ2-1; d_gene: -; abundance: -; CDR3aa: CASSSWGLGEQFF; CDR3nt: TGTGCCAGCAGCTCCTGGGGGCTCGGCGAGCAGTTCTTC
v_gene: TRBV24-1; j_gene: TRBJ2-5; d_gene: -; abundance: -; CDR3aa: CATSDLRITGETQYF; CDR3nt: TGTGCCACCAGTGATTTAAGGATAACAGGGGAGACCCAGTACTTC
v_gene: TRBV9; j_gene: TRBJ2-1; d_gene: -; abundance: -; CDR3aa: CASSSRVTSYNEQFF; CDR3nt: TGTGCCAGCAGCAGTAGGGTTACCTCCTACAATGAGCAGTTCTTC
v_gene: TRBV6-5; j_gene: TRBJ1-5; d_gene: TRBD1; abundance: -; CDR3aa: CASRKTGAVNQPQHF; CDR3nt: TGTGCCAGCAGGAAGACAGGGGCCGTAAATCAGCCCCAGCATTTT
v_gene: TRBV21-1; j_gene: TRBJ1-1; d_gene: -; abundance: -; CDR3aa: CASSRLNRGGSTEAFF; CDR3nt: TGTGCCAGCAGCCGCTTAAACAGGGGTGGGAGCACTGAAGCTTTCTTT
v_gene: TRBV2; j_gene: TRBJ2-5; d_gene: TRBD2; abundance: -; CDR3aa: CASGGTSGKRETQYF; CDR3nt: TGTGCCAGCGGAGGGACTAGCGGGAAAAGAGAGACCCAGTACTTC
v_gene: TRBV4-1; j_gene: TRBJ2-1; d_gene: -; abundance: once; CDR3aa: CASSQSGIPYQRRFF; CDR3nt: TGCGCCAGCAGCCAATCAGGGATACCCTATCAAAGACGGTTCTTC
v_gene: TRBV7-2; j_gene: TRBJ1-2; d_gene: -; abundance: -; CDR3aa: CASSFGYIANYGYTF; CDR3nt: TGTGCCAGCAGCTTTGGATATATTGCCAACTATGGCTACACCTTC
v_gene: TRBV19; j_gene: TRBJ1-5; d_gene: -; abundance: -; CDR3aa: CASSTGRFRVTQPQHF; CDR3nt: TGTGCCAGTAGTACTGGACGCTTCCGAGTTACCCAGCCCCAGCATTTT
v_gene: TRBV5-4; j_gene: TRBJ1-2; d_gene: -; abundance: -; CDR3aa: CASSGGQGRVLDYGYTF; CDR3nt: TGTGCCAGCAGCGGCGGACAAGGGCGAGTGTTAGACTATGGCTACACCTTC
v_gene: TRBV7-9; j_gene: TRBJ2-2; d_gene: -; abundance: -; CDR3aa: CASEQGSGAASGELFF; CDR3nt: TGTGCCAGCGAGCAGGGATCTGGGGCGGCATCCGGGGAGCTGTTTTTT
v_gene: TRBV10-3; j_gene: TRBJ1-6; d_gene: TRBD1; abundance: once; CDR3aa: CAISESWTGTSPLHF; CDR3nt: TGTGCCATCAGTGAGTCTTGGACAGGGACCTCACCCCTCCACTTT
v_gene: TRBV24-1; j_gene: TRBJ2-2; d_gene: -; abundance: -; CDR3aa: CVTSDPTGTGRPNTGELFF; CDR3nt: TGTGTCACCAGTGACCCAACTGGGACGGGGCGGCCGAACACCGGGGAGCTGTTTTTT
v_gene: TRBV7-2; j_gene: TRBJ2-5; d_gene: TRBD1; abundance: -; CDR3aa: CASSPRTGAVQETQYF; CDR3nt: TGTGCCAGCAGCCCGCGGACAGGTGCGGTCCAAGAGACCCAGTACTTC
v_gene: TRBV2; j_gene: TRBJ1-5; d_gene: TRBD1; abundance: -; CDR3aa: CASSYRGRFQPQHF; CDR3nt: TGTGCCAGCAGTTACAGGGGGCGGTTTCAGCCCCAGCATTTT
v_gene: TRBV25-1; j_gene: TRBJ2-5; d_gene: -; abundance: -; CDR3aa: CASSEWAETEETQYF; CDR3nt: TGTGCCAGCAGTGAATGGGCGGAGACAGAAGAGACCCAGTACTTC
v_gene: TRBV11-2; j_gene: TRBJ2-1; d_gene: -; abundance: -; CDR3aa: CASSLRPGGAGAYNEQFF; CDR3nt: TGTGCCAGCAGCCTCCGCCCCGGGGGCGCGGGGGCCTACAATGAGCAGTTCTTC
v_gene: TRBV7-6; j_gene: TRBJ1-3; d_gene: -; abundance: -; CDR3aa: CASSLAGSPGNTIYF; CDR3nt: TGTGCCAGCAGCTTAGCGGGCTCCCCTGGAAACACCATATATTTT
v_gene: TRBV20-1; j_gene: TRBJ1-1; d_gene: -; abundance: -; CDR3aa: CSARGGTEAFF; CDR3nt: TGCAGTGCTAGGGGGGGCACTGAAGCTTTCTTT
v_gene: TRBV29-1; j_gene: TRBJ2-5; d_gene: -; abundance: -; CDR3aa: CSVEETMGAETQYF; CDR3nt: TGCAGCGTGGAAGAGACAATGGGGGCTGAGACCCAGTACTTC
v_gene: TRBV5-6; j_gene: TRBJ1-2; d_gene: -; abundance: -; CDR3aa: CASSLWQGGYGYTF; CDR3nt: TGTGCCAGCAGCTTGTGGCAGGGTGGCTATGGCTACACCTTC
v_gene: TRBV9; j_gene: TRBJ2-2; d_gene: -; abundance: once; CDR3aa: CASSIRTAEYTGELFF; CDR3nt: TGTGCCAGCAGCATCCGGACCGCCGAATACACCGGGGAGCTGTTTTTT
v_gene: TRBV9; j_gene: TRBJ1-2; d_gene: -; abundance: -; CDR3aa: CASSATQTGPSGYTF; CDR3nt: TGTGCCAGCAGCGCTACTCAGACAGGACCGAGTGGCTACACCTTC
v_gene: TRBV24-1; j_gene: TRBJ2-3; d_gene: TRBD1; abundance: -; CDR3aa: CATSDLGQGMNTQYF; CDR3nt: TGTGCCACCAGTGACCTCGGACAGGGTATGAATACGCAGTATTTT
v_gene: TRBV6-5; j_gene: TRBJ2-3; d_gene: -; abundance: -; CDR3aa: CASSYSGGFGTDTQYF; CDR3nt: TGTGCCAGCAGTTACTCAGGGGGATTCGGCACAGATACGCAGTATTTT
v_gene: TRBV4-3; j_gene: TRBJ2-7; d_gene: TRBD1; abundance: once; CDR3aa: CASSHGTGQGYSYEQYF; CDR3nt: TGCGCCAGCAGCCACGGTACGGGACAGGGATACAGCTACGAGCAGTACTTC
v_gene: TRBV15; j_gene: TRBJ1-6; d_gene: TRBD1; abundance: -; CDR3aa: CATSRNNIRGRESPLHF; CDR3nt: TGTGCCACCAGCAGAAACAATATCAGGGGGCGTGAATCACCCCTCCACTTT
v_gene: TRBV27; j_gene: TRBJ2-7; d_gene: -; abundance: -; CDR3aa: CASSLAWTSYEQYF; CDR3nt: TGTGCCAGCAGTTTAGCCTGGACATCCTACGAGCAGTACTTC
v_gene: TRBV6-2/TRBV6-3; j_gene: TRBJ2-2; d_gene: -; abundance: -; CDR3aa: CASSYSHFTGELFF; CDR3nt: TGTGCCAGCAGTTACTCGCATTTCACCGGGGAGCTGTTTTTT
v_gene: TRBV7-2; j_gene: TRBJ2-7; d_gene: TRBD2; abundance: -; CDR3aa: CASSLASGGIYEQYF; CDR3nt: TGTGCCAGCAGCTTAGCCAGCGGGGGTATCTACGAGCAGTACTTC
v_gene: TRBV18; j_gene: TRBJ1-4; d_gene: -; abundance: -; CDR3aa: CASSVNEKLFF; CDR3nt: TGTGCCAGCTCCGTTAATGAAAAACTGTTTTTT
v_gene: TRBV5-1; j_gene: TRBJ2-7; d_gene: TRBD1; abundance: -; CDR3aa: CASSLFGTASYEQYF; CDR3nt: TGCGCCAGCAGTTTATTTGGGACAGCATCCTACGAGCAGTACTTC
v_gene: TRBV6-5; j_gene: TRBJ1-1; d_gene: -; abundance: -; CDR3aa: CASMRDSPTEAFF; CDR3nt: TGTGCCAGCATGAGGGACTCTCCCACTGAAGCTTTCTTT
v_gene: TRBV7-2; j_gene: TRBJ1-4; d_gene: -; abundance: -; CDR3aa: CASSRFPGLEKLFF; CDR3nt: TGTGCCAGCAGTCGCTTCCCCGGGTTAGAAAAACTGTTTTTT
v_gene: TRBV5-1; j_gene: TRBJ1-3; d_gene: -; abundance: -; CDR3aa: CASNPGGTGSGNTIYF; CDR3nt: TGCGCCAGCAATCCGGGGGGCACAGGGTCTGGAAACACCATATATTTT
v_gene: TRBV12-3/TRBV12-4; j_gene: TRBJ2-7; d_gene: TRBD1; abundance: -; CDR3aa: CASSLDRDLEQYF; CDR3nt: TGTGCCAGCAGCTTGGACAGGGACCTCGAGCAGTACTTC
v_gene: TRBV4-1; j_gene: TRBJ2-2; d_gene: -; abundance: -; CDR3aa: CASSHLIGDTGELFF; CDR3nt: TGCGCCAGCAGCCACCTGATAGGAGACACCGGGGAGCTGTTTTTT
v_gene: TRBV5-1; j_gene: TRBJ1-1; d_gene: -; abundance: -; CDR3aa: CASSLSFVGDNTEAFF; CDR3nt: TGCGCCAGCAGCTTGTCCTTTGTCGGGGATAACACTGAAGCTTTCTTT
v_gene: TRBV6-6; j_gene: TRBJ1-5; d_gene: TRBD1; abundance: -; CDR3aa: CASRGQVDQPQHF; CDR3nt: TGTGCCAGCAGGGGACAGGTTGACCAGCCCCAGCATTTT
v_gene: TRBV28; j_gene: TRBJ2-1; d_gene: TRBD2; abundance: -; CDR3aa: CASSLPTSGSYNEQFF; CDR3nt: TGTGCCAGCAGTTTGCCTACTAGCGGGTCCTACAATGAGCAGTTCTTC